This TCR beta chain was identified in a study of T cell changes during pregnancy in multiple sclerosis. Measured with immunoSEQ multiplex PCR; TCRdb has only the in-frame clones, and not every one. The sample lists 70,000 or so clones, 85% to 95% occurring once. The TCR sequence derives from a female donor with multiple sclerosis, enrolled in a pregnancy study. Specimen: CD4+ T cells from peripheral blood mononuclear cells, collected after pregnancy.

This CDR3 reads CASSTGLGGIQYF. The DNA for the CDR3 is TGTGCCAGCAGCACGGGGTTAGGGGGCATTCAGTACTTC. The chain employs TRBV7-3 and TRBJ2-4, with D tentatively TRBD1 (6 bases). Per germline, CDR1 SGHTA and CDR2 FQGTGA. V lost 5 bases and J 9 bases, leaving 14 bases between the germline ends. CDR3 length: 13 residues. Based on the CDR3 plus reference TRBV7-3 and TRBJ2-4, the full variable domain is GAGVSQTPSNKVTEKGKYVELRCDPISGHTALYWYRQSLGQGPEFLIYFQGTGAADDSGLPNDRFFAVRPEGSVSTLKIQRTERGDSAVYLCASSTGLGGIQYFGAGTRLSVL.